The clone carrying this T cell receptor beta chain was recorded at least ten times. Its antigen is still unknown. These data are taken from a study of CD8 T cells in ankylosing spondylitis. Study conclusions and caveats: What appeared characteristic of ankylosing spondylitis blood was a TCR beta motif of fewer than ten highly homologous variants. From matched ankylosing spondylitis synovial fluid, disease-linked clones were reportedly recovered at significantly enriched levels.

Using quantitative 5'-RACE with molecular barcodes, the authors made TCR beta libraries. TCRdb itself ran the 5' RACE reads through MiXCR, one entry per CDR3 protein. Here the sample spans approximately 250,000 distinct CDR3 sequences, 24% being singletons. From germline, CDR1 is SEHNR and CDR2 FQNEAQ (reference sequence). The CDR3 spans 13 residues. Trimming shortened V by 5 bases and J by 5 bases, and 7 bases separated the two germline ends. The sequenced material came from blood, either unsorted or a sorted T cell fraction (not recorded which). V and J are TRBV7-9 and TRBJ1-6; D call uncertain. The clonotype was recovered from a male donor with ankylosing spondylitis or in good health (not recorded which). The CDR3 protein is CASSEGNNSPLHF. CDR3 nucleotides: TGTGCCAGCAGCGAGGGTAATAATTCACCCCTCCACTTT.